This T cell receptor (beta chain) was profiled in a study of blood T cell repertoires in COVID-19. Study as a whole: The United States, Italy and Spain were the sources of the acute and convalescent COVID-19 samples.

Original processing methods: Amplification of reference gene primers was used by the study to estimate nucleated cell counts. Generated by immunoSEQ multiplex PCR, the TCRdb table keeps only in-frame clones and is missing some. V, J and clone size are taken as reported in that table, and D and trimming were inferred from the DNA itself. The sample records 150,000 to 200,000 clones, approximately 85% being singletons. Those enrolled, adults aged roughly 18 to 90 years, came from about two dozen US areas. J was trimmed by 0 bases and V by 6 bases; bases with no gene match: 5. The CDR3 loop spans 14 amino acids. Per the germline V gene, CDR1 is MDHEN and CDR2 is SYDVKM.

The clonotype was recovered from a woman between 18 and 29 years old who had recovered from COVID-19. The sequenced material came from PBMCs or T cells enriched from blood (not recorded which). The chain combines TRBV28 with TRBJ2-7; TRBD2 agrees at 7 bases. The CDR3 DNA follows: TGTGCCAGCAGGATCGGGGGGTCCTCCTACGAGCAGTACTTC. Its protein is CASRIGGSSYEQYF. The variable domain in full, completed from reference TRBV28 and TRBJ2-7, reads DVKVTQSSRYLVKRTGEKVFLECVQDMDHENMFWYRQDPGLGLRLIYFSYDVKMKEKGDIPEGYSVSREKKERFSLILESASTNQTSMYLCASRIGGSSYEQYFGPGTRLTVT.